This is a list of T cell receptor beta chains from one sample in a study of blood T cell repertoires in COVID-19. Clones were sequenced by immunoSEQ multiplex PCR, and TCRdb holds only the in-frame ones, with some missing. The sample yields some 180,000 clones, more than 70% seen once. Sample: PBMCs or T cells enriched from blood (not recorded which). Source of these receptors: a man between 40 and 49 years old who had recovered from COVID-19. Both conserved end residues are part of each CDR3. The D gene is left open where the match is weak. The size field is filled for only some rows; it gives once, few, many or a size class.

J	D	size	V	CDR3	DNA
TRBJ2-2	TRBD1	NA	TRBV2	CASSPDRGLSPAGELFF	TGTGCCAGCAGTCCCGACAGGGGGCTCTCTCCCGCCGGGGAGCTGTTTTTT
TRBJ2-7	NA	NA	TRBV11-2	CASSLGSPGTSSYEQYF	TGTGCCAGCAGCTTAGGTAGCCCCGGGACATCATCCTACGAGCAGTACTTC
TRBJ2-5	NA	NA	TRBV27	CASSPQGGETQYF	TGTGCCAGCAGCCCCCAGGGGGGAGAGACCCAGTACTTC
TRBJ2-7	TRBD2	once	TRBV5-1	CASSLPGFSGAGSYEQYF	TGCGCCAGCAGCTTGCCCGGATTTAGCGGGGCCGGGTCCTACGAGCAGTACTTC
TRBJ1-2	TRBD1	NA	TRBV30	CAGTGGAGSGYTF	TGTGCCGGGACAGGGGGCGCGGGGAGTGGCTACACCTTC
TRBJ2-3	NA	NA	TRBV29-1	CSVMPTTGTLGAVDTQYF	TGCAGCGTCATGCCTACTACAGGAACATTGGGGGCAGTAGATACGCAGTATTTT
TRBJ1-2	NA	NA	TRBV5-6	CASSLVGVLNYGYTF	TGTGCCAGCAGCTTGGTGGGAGTCCTTAACTATGGCTACACCTTC
TRBJ1-5	TRBD1	NA	TRBV18	CASSPLGQGTPQHF	TGTGCCAGCTCACCATTGGGACAGGGTACGCCCCAGCATTTT
TRBJ1-4	TRBD1	NA	TRBV5-5	CASSGSLGTVGEKLFF	TGTGCCAGCAGCGGGAGCCTAGGGACAGTCGGTGAAAAACTGTTTTTT
TRBJ2-5	NA	NA	TRBV11-1	CASSYGGETQYF	TGTGCCAGCAGCTACGGGGGAGAGACCCAGTACTTC
TRBJ2-3	TRBD1	NA	TRBV11-2	CASSLGTGGTDTQYF	TGTGCCAGCAGCCTCGGGACAGGGGGCACAGATACGCAGTATTTT
TRBJ1-1	NA	NA	TRBV11-2	CASSHRPREWETEAFF	TGTGCCAGCAGTCATCGCCCGAGGGAATGGGAAACTGAAGCTTTCTTT
TRBJ1-1	NA	NA	TRBV7-9	CASSPPGGGGVAEAFF	TGTGCCAGCAGCCCTCCTGGGGGCGGGGGGGTGGCTGAAGCTTTCTTT
TRBJ2-1	NA	NA	TRBV11-3	CASRGVDNEQFF	TGTGCCAGCAGGGGCGTCGACAATGAGCAGTTCTTC
TRBJ1-3	NA	NA	TRBV11-2	CASSLVRGAITENTIYF	TGTGCCAGCAGCTTAGTTCGGGGAGCAATAACGGAAAACACCATATATTTT
TRBJ1-6	NA	many	TRBV28	CASSPPARGSPLHF	TGTGCCAGCAGTCCCCCTGCTAGGGGTTCACCCCTCCACTTT
TRBJ2-7	NA	once	TRBV27	CASSPGYAYEQYF	TGTGCCAGCTCTCCGGGGTATGCCTACGAGCAGTACTTC
TRBJ2-7	TRBD1	NA	TRBV7-9	CASSATQGNSYEQYF	TGTGCCAGCAGCGCGACACAGGGGAACTCCTACGAGCAGTACTTC